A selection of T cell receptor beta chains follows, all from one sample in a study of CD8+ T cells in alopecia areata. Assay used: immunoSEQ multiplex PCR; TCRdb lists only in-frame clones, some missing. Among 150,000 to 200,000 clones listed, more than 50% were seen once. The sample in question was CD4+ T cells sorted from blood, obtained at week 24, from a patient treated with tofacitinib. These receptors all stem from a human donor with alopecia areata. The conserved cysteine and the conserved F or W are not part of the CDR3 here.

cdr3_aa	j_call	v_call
ATSRDFWGVLT	TRBJ2-6	TRBV15
ASRDRQGVYNEQF	TRBJ2-1	TRBV10-2
ASSVANTGELF	TRBJ2-2	TRBV2
ASSLEREGSPLH	TRBJ1-6	TRBV7-2
SASEGDRVFTGELF	TRBJ2-2	TRBV29-1
ATSRDQLTSAQY	TRBJ2-3	TRBV15
ASSLGPRTGGLNTEAF	TRBJ1-1	TRBV5-1
ASGGATDTQY	TRBJ2-3	TRBV6-5
ATGLGPYEQY	TRBJ2-7	TRBV15
ASSMGQTYEQY	TRBJ2-7	TRBV6-5
ATSFGNMNTEAF	TRBJ1-1	TRBV15
ASSQPLRLADYFVLFTDTQY	TRBJ2-3	TRBV4-1
AWRARGGQGHTEQY	TRBJ2-7	TRBV30
ASSSGGAYEQY	TRBJ2-7	TRBV5-1
ASSEAMDGERY	TRBJ2-7	TRBV2
ASSAFSGGVNTGELF	TRBJ2-2	TRBV6-1
SAQEVSGANVLT	TRBJ2-6	TRBV29-1
AWSEGGHGNQPQH	TRBJ1-5	TRBV30
SANRGGPADTQY	TRBJ2-3	TRBV29-1
ASSLGGEDYGYT	TRBJ1-2	TRBV7-6
SATVRDREYNEQF	TRBJ2-1	TRBV29-1
SAYRDTGELF	TRBJ2-2	TRBV29-1
ASSVYGTQY	TRBJ2-5	TRBV9
ASSLAPGGQPQH	TRBJ1-5	TRBV5-6
SVKKTQETQY	TRBJ2-5	TRBV29-1
SVRKDRTEAF	TRBJ1-1	TRBV29-1
AWSWGDRYNQPQH	TRBJ1-5	TRBV30
SVSVIEAF	TRBJ1-1	TRBV29-1
ASSFSGQRAYGGYT	TRBJ1-2	TRBV2
ASSEARRGNEQF	TRBJ2-1	TRBV2
AISESMAGEQF	TRBJ2-1	TRBV10-3
ASSNLGNQPQH	TRBJ1-5	TRBV27
ASSLGVVNEQF	TRBJ2-1	TRBV7-9
ASSLDGTRYGYT	TRBJ1-2	TRBV5-1
ASSASLAGSEQY	TRBJ2-7	TRBV25-1
SVTGQGYYGYT	TRBJ1-2	TRBV29-1
ATSRERQGIQPQH	TRBJ1-5	TRBV15
ASSSRRVAGGYEQY	TRBJ2-7	TRBV6-5
AISESKGVGEQY	TRBJ2-7	TRBV10-3
SVDKAGQYNEQF	TRBJ2-1	TRBV29-1
ASSPGGRRQPGTYSNQPQH	TRBJ1-5	TRBV2
ASSQDGQKLF	TRBJ1-4	TRBV4-1
ASSVLTTNYGYT	TRBJ1-2	TRBV2
ASSLEPAGGTQY	TRBJ2-5	TRBV11-1
SVGFRTNEKLF	TRBJ1-4	TRBV29-1
ASSLQTTNSPLH	TRBJ1-6	TRBV7-2